Below, 8 T cell receptor beta chains from the same sample are listed, as sequenced in a study of type 1 regulatory T cells. Regarding the study as a whole: Compared with non-type 1 regulatory T cells, type 1 regulatory T cells showed a more restricted TCR repertoire.

Via MiXCR, TCRdb re-called the reads, giving one row per CDR3 protein. The sample includes about 71,000 distinct CDR3 sequences, around 20% seen only once; the top ten take around 8.1%. These receptors are not linked to any known antigen. Sequencing input: cultured type 1 regulatory T (Tr1) cells, either the whole culture or a sorted fraction (not recorded which). All receptors derive from a human donor in good health.

This clonotype was seen a handful of times. The chain has TRBV12-3 or TRBV12-4 and TRBJ1-1, with D possibly matching TRBD1 (5 bases). V dropped 2 bases and J dropped 0 bases, with 10 bases sitting between them. The CDR3 totals 15 residues. The CDR3 DNA is TGTGCCAGCAGTTTATATACAGGAATGAACACTGAAGCTTTCTTT. Translation gives CASSLYTGMNTEAFF.

V gene TRBV3-1 combines with J gene TRBJ2-1; either TRBD1 or TRBD2 may fit D (6 bases each). Between the trimmed V and J ends, which lost 7 bases and 4 bases, there was a span of 14 bases. The V gene's germline CDR1 is LGHDT and CDR2 YNNKEL (reference sequence). The CDR3 sequence is 14 residues long. The DNA of the CDR3 is TGTGCCAGCACCGCAAGGGGGACTTACAATGAGCAGTTCTTC. Its translation is CASTARGTYNEQFF.

The rearrangement joins TRBV6-9 to TRBJ2-1; tentatively, D is TRBD2 (6 bases). V was pared by 6 bases and J by 11 bases, with 11 bases between. The germline gives CDR1 MNHGY, CDR2 SVAAGI. This CDR3 has 11 amino acids. The CDR3 reads CASRRDQQQFF. CDR3 coding DNA: TGTGCCAGCAGGCGGGACCAACAGCAGTTCTTC.

This clonotype came up many times. This sequence joins TRBV29-1 and TRBJ2-5; D is possibly TRBD1 (7 bases). CDR3 length: 13 amino acids. The germline CDR1 and CDR2 sequences are SQVTM and ANQGSEA. Trimming cost V 4 bases and J 4 bases, with 13 bases left between them. The CDR3: CSVGQGAGETQYF. CDR3 bases: TGCAGCGTTGGACAGGGAGCGGGAGAGACCCAGTACTTC.

This clonotype showed up just a few times. The chain employs TRBV6-6 and TRBJ2-7; D assignment may be TRBD1 or TRBD2 (5 bases each). The CDR3 consists of 13 residues. Trimming removed 5 bases from V and 4 bases from J, with 12 bases in between. Per the germline V gene, CDR1 is MNHNY and CDR2 is SVGAGI (reference sequence). CDR3 amino acids: CASSAHGGYEQYF. CDR3 in DNA: TGTGCCAGCAGTGCCCATGGGGGTTACGAGCAGTACTTC.

The chain links TRBV25-1 to TRBJ2-3, with 8 nucleotides matching TRBD2. The CDR3 sequence is 12 residues long. With 1 base clipped from V and 14 bases from J, the junction kept 5 bases outside the gene matches. Germline assignment: CDR1 MGHDK and CDR2 SYGVNS. The CDR3 nucleotides are TGTGCCAGCAGTGAATTAGGCGGGAGGCCGTATTTT. The encoded protein is CASSELGGRPYF. Based on the CDR3 plus reference TRBV25-1 and TRBJ2-3, the full variable domain is EADIYQTPRYLVIGTGKKITLECSQTMGHDKMYWYQQDPGMELHLIHYSYGVNSTEKGDLSSESTVSRIRTEHFPLTLESARPSHTSQYLCASSELGGRPYFGPGTRLTVL.

This chain links TRBV20-1 with TRBJ2-7; D remains ambiguous. CDR3 length: 12 residues. Germline V gene sequence: CDR1 DFQATT, CDR2 SNEGSKA (reference sequence). Trimming cost V 6 bases and J 3 bases, with 12 bases left between them. The CDR3 DNA reads TGCAGTGCCTTGGACCCAGACTACGAGCAGTACTTC. It encodes CSALDPDYEQYF.

This chain joins TRBV29-1 and TRBJ1-2, with D possibly being TRBD1 (5 bases). The V and J ends lost 7 bases and 8 bases respectively, with 23 bases between them. This CDR3 contains 14 residues. CDR1 and CDR2 (germline): SQVTM, ANQGSEA. In DNA form, the CDR3 reads TGCAGCGGAGGTCCGGATTTAGGGAAGGGGGGCTACACCTTC. Residues: CSGGPDLGKGGYTF.